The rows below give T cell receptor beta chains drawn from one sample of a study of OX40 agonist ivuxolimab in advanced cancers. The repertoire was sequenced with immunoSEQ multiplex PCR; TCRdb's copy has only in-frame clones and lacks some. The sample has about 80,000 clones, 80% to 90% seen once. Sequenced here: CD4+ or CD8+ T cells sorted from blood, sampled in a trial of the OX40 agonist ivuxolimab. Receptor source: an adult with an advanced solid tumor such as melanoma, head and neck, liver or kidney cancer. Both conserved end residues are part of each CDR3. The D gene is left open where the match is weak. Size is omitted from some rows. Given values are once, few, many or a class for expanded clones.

TGCGCCAGCAGCTCAACAGGGGGCCACACTGAAGCTTTCTTT,CASSSTGGHTEAFF,TRBJ1-1,TRBV5-1,TRBD1,-
TGTGCCAGCAGCCTGGGACTAGCGGACCCAGGGCAGTACTTC,CASSLGLADPGQYF,TRBJ2-7,TRBV7-8,TRBD2,-
TGTGCCAGCAGCTTGGGGCAGGGGGCAACCGGGGAGCTGTTTTTT,CASSLGQGATGELFF,TRBJ2-2,TRBV5-4,TRBD1,-
TGTGCCTGGAGACTGGGGACAGGCGAAAATTCACCCCTCCACTTT,CAWRLGTGENSPLHF,TRBJ1-6,TRBV30,TRBD1,-
TGTGCCAGCGAGCTTGAGCGGCGGGATACGCAGTATTTT,CASELERRDTQYF,TRBJ2-3,TRBV2,-,-
TGTGCCAGCAGCCCTACTCCGGGACAGGGTGGTGGGGCCAACGTCCTGACTTTC,CASSPTPGQGGGANVLTF,TRBJ2-6,TRBV7-9,TRBD1,-
TGTGCCAGCAGCTCGCGCAGGGAGCCCGACTTTTCAGGCTACGAGCAGTACTTC,CASSSRREPDFSGYEQYF,TRBJ2-7,TRBV13,-,-
TGTGCCAGCAGCGAGGGGACTAGCGGGAACTACGAGCAGTACTTC,CASSEGTSGNYEQYF,TRBJ2-7,TRBV9,TRBD2,-
TGCGCCAGCAGCTTGGAGGCTCCCTCCGACTACAATGAGCAGTTCTTC,CASSLEAPSDYNEQFF,TRBJ2-1,TRBV5-1,-,-
TGTGCCAGCAGCTTGATGGACAGGAGGGGGGAGCAGTACTTC,CASSLMDRRGEQYF,TRBJ2-7,TRBV5-4,-,-
TGTGCCACCAGCGACCCGGGACAGGGGGCTTCCGATGAGCAGTTCTTC,CATSDPGQGASDEQFF,TRBJ2-1,TRBV15,TRBD1,few
TGCAGCGTTGGGCATCTGGGGGCGCAAAAGTACGAGCAGTACTTC,CSVGHLGAQKYEQYF,TRBJ2-7,TRBV29-1,-,-
TGTGCCAGCAGCTCTACAGCTCCCTATGGCTACACCTTC,CASSSTAPYGYTF,TRBJ1-2,TRBV7-9,-,few
TGTGCCAGCAGCCTCGCCGGGGCAGAGACCCAGTACTTC,CASSLAGAETQYF,TRBJ2-5,TRBV11-2,-,-
TGTGCCAGCAGCCGGTTAACAGGGGGGTACGAGCAGTACTTC,CASSRLTGGYEQYF,TRBJ2-7,TRBV28,TRBD1,-
TGTGCCAGCAGCCTTGGTTCACCCCTCCACTTT,CASSLGSPLHF,TRBJ1-6,TRBV7-9,-,-
TGTGCCAGCAGCTTTTCAGGGGCTCAAGAGACCCAGTACTTC,CASSFSGAQETQYF,TRBJ2-5,TRBV7-9,-,-
TGCGCCAGCAGCTTGAAGGGACTAGCGGGGGGACCGAACACCGGGGAGCTGTTTTTT,CASSLKGLAGGPNTGELFF,TRBJ2-2,TRBV5-1,TRBD2,-
TGTGCCAGCAGCTTGGTCGCGGGGGAGCCTGACGAGCAGTACTTC,CASSLVAGEPDEQYF,TRBJ2-7,TRBV5-4,TRBD2,-
TGTGCCAGCAGCTCCGCCGGTTCCCAGTACTTC,CASSSAGSQYF,TRBJ2-5,TRBV7-2,-,-
TGTGCCTGGAGTGGCGGGTCCGGGTCACCCCTCCACTTT,CAWSGGSGSPLHF,TRBJ1-6,TRBV30,-,few
TGTGCCAGCAGCTTTGGAAGCGGGAGGGATCGAGAGAGCACCGGGGAGCTGTTTTTT,CASSFGSGRDRESTGELFF,TRBJ2-2,TRBV11-3,TRBD2,-
TGTGCCAGCAGCCAGGCCAGACAGGGGCGGACTGAAGCTTTCTTT,CASSQARQGRTEAFF,TRBJ1-1,TRBV4-2,TRBD1,-
TGTGCCAGCAGTTTATTCCTGACAGGGTACGGCTACACCTTC,CASSLFLTGYGYTF,TRBJ1-2,TRBV28,TRBD1,once
TGCGCCAGCAGCCCGGACGGGAACTATGGCTACACCTTC,CASSPDGNYGYTF,TRBJ1-2,TRBV5-1,-,few
TGTGCCAGCCTCCCTAGAGAGGGGCCCCAGCAATCAGCCCAGCATTTT,CASLPREGPQQSAQHF,TRBJ1-5,TRBV19,-,-
TGTGCCAGCAGCTTGAGGCTAGCGGGGAGCACAGATACGCAGTATTTT,CASSLRLAGSTDTQYF,TRBJ2-3,TRBV5-6,TRBD2,-
TGCGCCAGCAGCTTCAGCGGGGGGGATTACAATGAGCAGTTCTTC,CASSFSGGDYNEQFF,TRBJ2-1,TRBV5-1,TRBD2,-
TGTGCCAGCAGTGACCTTGCAGGGGGCTTTGGCACTGAAGCTTTCTTT,CASSDLAGGFGTEAFF,TRBJ1-1,TRBV2,TRBD1,-
TGTGCCAGCAGCCCACCGTGGCAGGAGCCTAACTATGGCTACACCTTC,CASSPPWQEPNYGYTF,TRBJ1-2,TRBV7-9,-,-
TGTGCCAGCAGCCTTAGGGGGACAGGGGTAAGGAATGAGCAGTTCTTC,CASSLRGTGVRNEQFF,TRBJ2-1,TRBV7-2,TRBD1,few
TGTGCCAGTAGTATTCAGGAGGGACGAAATCAGCCCCAGCATTTT,CASSIQEGRNQPQHF,TRBJ1-5,TRBV19,-,-
TGCGCCAGCAGCTTGGTCGGGACAGGGCGCCCCTACGAGCAGTACTTC,CASSLVGTGRPYEQYF,TRBJ2-7,TRBV5-1,TRBD1,once
TGTGCCAGCAGCTTATCTTCCGGGAACACTGAAGCTTTCTTT,CASSLSSGNTEAFF,TRBJ1-1,TRBV11-2,-,-
TGTGCCAGCAGCTTATCCCCTTATAGGGGGCGAAATCAGCCCCAGCATTTT,CASSLSPYRGRNQPQHF,TRBJ1-5,TRBV7-2,TRBD1,-